The 31 T cell receptor beta chains given below trace back to one sample, sequenced in a study of blood T cell repertoires in COVID-19. Assay used: immunoSEQ multiplex PCR; TCRdb lists only in-frame clones, some missing. The repertoire includes approximately 250,000 clones, about 86% of them detected once, and under 4.5% sits in the top ten. Sequencing was performed on PBMCs or T cells enriched from blood (not recorded which). The receptor set was obtained from a man aged 30 to 39 with acute COVID-19.

The chain has TRBV27 and TRBJ1-2, with unresolved D. Germline CDR1 is MNHEY and CDR2 is SMNVEV (reference sequence). This CDR3 is 13 amino acids long. Trimming cost V 2 bases and J 4 bases, with 8 bases left between them. CDR3 sequence reads: CASSLAQSYGYTF. CDR3 in DNA: TGTGCCAGCAGTTTAGCACAGAGCTATGGCTACACCTTC.

V and J are TRBV28 and TRBJ1-3, with D possibly TRBD1 on 5 matching bases. The CDR3 spans 13 residues. Trimming took off 3 bases at V and 4 bases at J, with 7 bases between the two ends. Germline V gene lookup returns CDR1 MDHEN and CDR2 SYDVKM. CDR3 DNA: TGTGCCAGCAGTTTCCGGGGGGGAAACACCATATATTTT. Translated: CASSFRGGNTIYF.

The chain links TRBV6-5 to TRBJ1-2; TRBD1 is a possible D gene (5 bases). CDR1 and CDR2 from the germline V gene are MNHEY and SVGAGI. Trimming left V 5 bases short and J 2 bases short, with 12 bases between. The CDR3 sequence is 14 residues long. The CDR3 coding sequence is TGTGCCAGCAGTAATAGGACACCGAACTATGGCTACACCTTC. This encodes CASSNRTPNYGYTF.

This sequence joins TRBV7-9 and TRBJ1-2, with D unclear. In germline, CDR1 is SEHNR, CDR2 FQNEAQ (reference sequence). The CDR3 is 15 amino acids. V lost 2 bases, J lost 3 bases, and 13 bases lay in between. CDR3 sequence: CASSLYSQLDYGYTF. Written as DNA, the CDR3 is TGTGCCAGCAGCTTATATTCCCAGCTAGACTATGGCTACACCTTC.

This chain joins TRBV27 and TRBJ2-1; 10 bases match TRBD2. The V segment lost 7 bases and the J segment 6 bases; nucleotides outside the gene matches: 9. CDR3 length equals 15 residues. CDR1 MNHEY and CDR2 SMNVEV come from the germline V gene (reference sequence). The CDR3 reads CASTRTSGNFNEQFF. The DNA of the CDR3 is TGTGCCAGCACTCGGACTAGCGGAAACTTCAATGAGCAGTTCTTC.

The rearrangement joins TRBV5-1 to TRBJ1-4, with TRBD1 identical over 8 bases. After removal of 5 bases from V and 1 base from J, the junction contained 4 bases not matched to a gene. The germline CDR1 and CDR2 sequences are SGHRS and YFSETQ. The CDR3 totals 15 residues. The CDR3 protein is CASRSTGGTNEKLFF. CDR3 bases: TGCGCCAGCAGGTCTACAGGGGGAACTAATGAAAAACTGTTTTTT.

The sample holds one count of this clone. The chain joins TRBV3-1 (or the pseudogene TRBV3-2) to TRBJ1-1, with TRBD1 as a possible D gene (6 bases). Trimming stripped 0 bases from V and 1 base from J, with 12 bases between. Germline V CDR1 and CDR2: LGHDT, YNNKEL (reference sequence). This CDR3 is built from 16 residues. In DNA, the CDR3 is TGTGCCAGCAGCCAAGATTCTCGACAGGCGAACACTGAAGCTTTCTTT. It specifies CASSQDSRQANTEAFF.

This clone was counted many times. V is TRBV9 and J is TRBJ1-1, with 7 bases that match TRBD1. This CDR3 has 18 amino acids. Germline-derived CDR1 and CDR2 are SGDLS and YYNGEE. Unmatched junction bases numbered 13, after V lost 0 bases and J lost 2 bases. The CDR3 DNA sequence: TGTGCCAGCAGCGTAGCCCCCATGGGACAGAACCTCAACACTGAAGCTTTCTTT. This codes for CASSVAPMGQNLNTEAFF.

V usage is TRBV6-2 or TRBV6-3 and J usage is TRBJ2-3; D remains ambiguous. The germline V gene encodes CDR1 MNHEY and CDR2 SVGEGT. Trimming removed 0 bases from V and 5 bases from J, with 3 bases in between. The CDR3 contains 12 residues. The CDR3 coding sequence is TGTGCCAGCAGTTACTCCGGAGATACGCAGTATTTT. The encoded protein is CASSYSGDTQYF.

The rearrangement joins TRBV24-1 to TRBJ2-1; TRBD2 agrees at 12 bases. Germline lookup yields CDR1 KGHDR and CDR2 SFDVKD. CDR3 length equals 16 residues. With 0 bases clipped from V and 8 bases from J, the junction kept 4 bases outside the gene matches. The CDR3 bases are TGTGCCACCAGTGATTTGGCTAGCGGGAGGGTGGATGAGCAGTTCTTC. Translation: CATSDLASGRVDEQFF.

The V and J genes are TRBV10-2 and TRBJ1-1; D uncertain. Trimming shortened V by 5 bases and J by 6 bases, and 7 bases separated the two germline ends. The germline CDR1 and CDR2 sequences are WSHSY and SAAADI. The CDR3 is 11 residues long. The chain's CDR3 is CASSSLPEAFF. CDR3 nucleotides: TGCGCCAGCAGTTCCCTTCCTGAAGCTTTCTTT.

Here the CDR3 reads CASSQDTGSATNEKLFF. The CDR3 DNA follows: TGCGCCAGCAGCCAAGATACAGGGTCAGCAACTAATGAAAAACTGTTTTTT. V gene TRBV4-3 combines with J gene TRBJ1-4; D is perhaps TRBD1 (6 bases). Germline CDR1 is LGHNA and CDR2 is YSLEER. The CDR3 is 17 amino acids. Trimming stripped 0 bases from V and 0 bases from J, with 11 bases between.

This rearrangement joins TRBV5-4 to TRBJ2-6, with D perhaps matching TRBD1 (5 bases). The CDR3 sequence is 16 residues long. Germline lookup yields CDR1 SGHNT and CDR2 YYREEE (reference sequence). Between the trimmed V and J ends, which lost 3 bases and 0 bases, there was a span of 10 bases. The chain's CDR3 is CASSSTGPSGANVLTF. The CDR3 DNA is TGTGCCAGCAGCTCAACAGGCCCCTCTGGGGCCAACGTCCTGACTTTC.

V usage is TRBV19 and J usage is TRBJ1-2, with D possibly matching TRBD1 (5 bases). Germline V gene lookup returns CDR1 LNHDA and CDR2 SQIVND (reference sequence). The CDR3 contains 13 residues. V shed 6 bases and J shed 4 bases, with 12 bases lying between them. CDR3 residues: CASSVSRVYGYTF. The CDR3 DNA reads TGTGCCAGTAGCGTAAGCAGGGTCTATGGCTACACCTTC.

This clone is a singleton in its sample. V gene TRBV10-3 combines with J gene TRBJ2-1, with TRBD2 matching 8 bases. The CDR3 is 15 residues long. From germline, CDR1 is ENHRY and CDR2 SYGVKD. The J segment lost 5 bases and the V segment lost 2 bases, leaving 5 bases of the junction unmatched. The CDR3 loop reads CAISEGGGKDNEQFF. The DNA for the CDR3 is TGTGCCATCAGTGAGGGCGGGGGGAAAGACAATGAGCAGTTCTTC.

V gene TRBV23-1 combines with J gene TRBJ1-3; 11 positions agree with TRBD1. TRBV23-1 is treated as an ORF (open reading frame) with a function not yet certain. Germline trimming cut 0 bases from V and 9 bases from J; bases unmatched to any gene: 7. This CDR3 is 16 amino acids long. The chain's CDR3 is CASSQSGTGGLPTIYF. CDR3 coding DNA: TGCGCCAGCAGTCAATCCGGGACAGGGGGATTGCCCACCATATATTTT.

As to this clone: The sample contains more than one DNA sequence encoding this CDR3. The chain couples TRBV28 to TRBJ1-1; weak D call: TRBD1 (5 bases). The CDR3 consists of 14 residues. Germline lookup yields CDR1 MDHEN and CDR2 SYDVKM. The V end was cut by 2 bases, the J end by 4 bases, with 11 bases between. Here the CDR3 reads CASSLTGGSTEAFF. In nucleotides, the CDR3 is TGTGCCAGCAGTTTAACGGGGGGGAGCACTGAAGCTTTCTTT.

V and J are TRBV6-5 and TRBJ1-5; 9 bases fit TRBD1. This CDR3 comprises 15 residues. Germline-derived CDR1 and CDR2 are MNHEY and SVGAGI. J gave up 6 bases and V 6 bases, and 9 bases lay outside the gene matches. The CDR3 nucleotides are TGTGCCAGCAGAGACTACAGGGGGCAATCTCAGCCCCAGCATTTT. Its protein is CASRDYRGQSQPQHF.

The rearrangement links TRBV6-5 to TRBJ2-5; perhaps TRBD2 as D (5 bases). Trimming removed 2 bases at V and 4 bases at J, with 8 bases between. The CDR3 is made up of 13 amino acids. Germline V gives CDR1 MNHEY, CDR2 SVGAGI. The CDR3 nucleotides are TGTGCCAGCAGTTACAAGCGGAGAGAGACCCAGTACTTC. It translates to CASSYKRRETQYF.

The chain joins TRBV14 to TRBJ1-2, with TRBD1 matching 7 bases. The V segment lost 4 bases and the J segment 4 bases; nucleotides outside the gene matches: 12. Germline CDR1 reads SGHDN; CDR2 reads FVKESK. The CDR3 totals 16 residues. The CDR3 sequence: CASSRVGGAGGYGYTF. DNA for the CDR3: TGTGCCAGCAGCCGAGTAGGGGGCGCGGGGGGCTATGGCTACACCTTC.

The chain uses TRBV4-3 and TRBJ2-1; weak D call: TRBD1 (6 bases). The CDR3 length is 16 residues. V dropped 1 base and J dropped 4 bases, with 14 bases sitting between them. Germline V lookup: CDR1 LGHNA, CDR2 YSLEER. CDR3 nucleotide sequence: TGCGCCAGCAGCCAAGGGTACAGGGCCGTTTACAATGAGCAGTTCTTC. As protein: CASSQGYRAVYNEQFF.

V usage is TRBV7-2 and J usage is TRBJ1-1, with D unresolved. The CDR3 is 15 residues long. Trimming removed 2 bases at V and 5 bases at J, with 15 bases between. Germline V gives CDR1 SGHTA, CDR2 FQGNSA. As DNA, the CDR3 is TGTGCCAGCAGCTTATTAATGCCCCGGGGTACTGAAGCTTTCTTT. Its translation is CASSLLMPRGTEAFF.

The CDR3 region is CASSFPNLSTDTQYF. The CDR3 DNA reads as TGTGCCAGCAGTTTTCCCAACTTAAGCACAGATACGCAGTATTTT. The chain recombines TRBV28 with TRBJ2-3; the D is unclear. The CDR3 is 15 amino acids. V was trimmed by 3 bases and J by 0 bases, leaving 10 bases between them. CDR1 is MDHEN and CDR2 is SYDVKM in the germline V gene.

This clone showed up just a few times. Compared with germline, one end of the junction differs, possibly owing to a read error. The V and J genes are TRBV5-1 and TRBJ2-2, with 8 bases fitting TRBD1. Germline V gene sequence: CDR1 SGHRS, CDR2 YFSETQ. CDR3 length: 19 amino acids. The CDR3 nucleotides read TGTGCCAGCAGCCCGACATCTCGCAGGGGGCCCTCGAACACCGGGGAGCTGTTTTTT. Translation gives CASSPTSRRGPSNTGELFF. Drawing the rest from reference TRBV5-1 and TRBJ2-2, the complete variable domain is KAGVTQTPRYLIKTRGQQVTLSCSPISGHRSVSWYQQTPGQGLQFLFEYFSETQRNKGNFPGRFSGRQFSNSRSEMNVSTLELGDSALYLCASSPTSRRGPSNTGELFFGEGSRLTVL.

This chain connects TRBV9 to TRBJ2-2; TRBD1 matches 8 bases. This CDR3 has 18 amino acids. After removal of 0 bases from V and 3 bases from J, the junction contained 10 bases not matched to a gene. Germline V lookup: CDR1 SGDLS, CDR2 YYNGEE. The CDR3 loop reads CASSVAGQAAMYTGELFF. CDR3 nucleotides: TGTGCCAGCAGCGTAGCGGGACAGGCGGCGATGTACACCGGGGAGCTGTTTTTT.

This clone showed up just a few times. The chain carries TRBV2 and TRBJ1-1; TRBD1 aligns across 8 bases. Trimming cost V 8 bases and J 7 bases; bases outside gene matches: 6. The CDR3 consists of 12 residues. The germline V gene encodes CDR1 SNHLY and CDR2 FYNNEI. CDR3 residues: CASVGQAREAFF. CDR3 bases: TGTGCCAGCGTGGGACAGGCCCGTGAAGCTTTCTTT.

V and J are TRBV10-2 and TRBJ1-1, with 7 nucleotides matching TRBD1. The germline V gene has CDR1 WSHSY and CDR2 SAAADI. The CDR3 runs 12 residues. After removal of 4 bases from V and 6 bases from J, the junction contained 2 bases not matched to a gene. This chain's CDR3 is CASSVDRAEAFF. In nucleotides, the CDR3 is TGCGCCAGCAGTGTTGACAGGGCTGAAGCTTTCTTT.

The rearrangement uses TRBV27 and TRBJ1-1; D uncertain. Trimming removed 2 bases from V and 0 bases from J, with 7 bases in between. In germline, CDR1 is MNHEY, CDR2 SMNVEV (reference sequence). The CDR3 totals 14 residues. Written as DNA, the CDR3 is TGTGCCAGCAGTTTACGGAGATTGAACACTGAAGCTTTCTTT. Encoded protein: CASSLRRLNTEAFF.

The chain uses TRBV4-1 and TRBJ1-2; D not resolved. V was shortened by 0 bases and J by 7 bases, with 12 bases between the two germline ends. The CDR3 length is 14 residues. Germline assignment: CDR1 MGHRA and CDR2 YSYEKL. The CDR3 DNA reads TGCGCCAGCAGCCAAGATGGGCAGATGACTGGCTACACCTTC. It codes for CASSQDGQMTGYTF.

This clone was observed a handful of times. V gene TRBV18 combines with J gene TRBJ2-2; possibly TRBD2 for D (6 bases). The CDR3 spans 15 residues. The germline V gene encodes CDR1 KGHSH and CDR2 LQKENI. Trimming took off 1 base at V and 5 bases at J, with 11 bases between the two ends. Here the CDR3 reads CASSPLIAETGELFF. Written as DNA, the CDR3 is TGTGCCAGCTCACCACTGATAGCGGAGACCGGGGAGCTGTTTTTT.

About this clone itself: A much bigger clone sits one base away, suggesting this may be a read error. The chain employs TRBV27 and TRBJ2-2; TRBD1 might be the D (6 bases). The V gene's germline CDR1 is MNHEY and CDR2 SMNVEV (reference sequence). V was trimmed by 1 base and J by 4 bases, leaving 7 bases between them. This CDR3 region has 14 residues. CDR3 nucleotides: TGTGCCAGCAGTTTATTACAGGGCACCGGGGAGCTGTTTTTT. Protein sequence: CASSLLQGTGELFF.